This TCR beta chain stems from a study of cytomegalovirus exposure and HLA in healthy donors. V trimming: 3 bases; J trimming: 1 base; junction bases outside the gene matches: 4. The CDR3 contains 16 residues. CDR1 is SGHTA, CDR2 FQGNSA, per germline. PCR amplification relied on 60 Vbeta primers (plus 13 Jbeta primers). The assay was immunoSEQ multiplex PCR, and TCRdb's table has in-frame clones only and misses some. This sample contains about 31,000 clones. Sequencing was carried out using PBMCs. This TCR was recovered from a female donor in good health and CMV-seronegative. The chain uses TRBV7-2 and TRBJ1-5, with 9 bases fitting TRBD1. The CDR3 reads CASSFTGGRSNQPQHF. The CDR3 DNA follows: TGTGCCAGCAGCTTTACAGGGGGCCGGAGCAATCAGCCCCAGCATTTT.